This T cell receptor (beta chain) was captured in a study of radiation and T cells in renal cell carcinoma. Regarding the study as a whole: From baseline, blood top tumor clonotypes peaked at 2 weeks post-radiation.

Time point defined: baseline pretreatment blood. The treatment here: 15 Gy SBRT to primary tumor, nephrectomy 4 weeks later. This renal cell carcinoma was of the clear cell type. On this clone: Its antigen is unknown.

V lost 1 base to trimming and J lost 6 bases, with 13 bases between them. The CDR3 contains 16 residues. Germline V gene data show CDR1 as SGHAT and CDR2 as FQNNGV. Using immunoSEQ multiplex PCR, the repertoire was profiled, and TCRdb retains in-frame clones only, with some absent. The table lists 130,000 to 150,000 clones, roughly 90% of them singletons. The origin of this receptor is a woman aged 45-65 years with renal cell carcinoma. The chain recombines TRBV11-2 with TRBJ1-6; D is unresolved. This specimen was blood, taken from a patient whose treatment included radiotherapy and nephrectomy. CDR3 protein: CASSLGRFTTNSPLHF. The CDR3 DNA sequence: TGTGCCAGCAGCTTAGGGCGCTTTACAACTAATTCACCCCTCCACTTT.